The present T cell receptor beta chain was sequenced within a study of blood T cell repertoires in COVID-19. V gave up 4 bases and J gave up 4 bases, with 14 bases separating them. There are 14 residues in the CDR3. Germline CDR1 SQVTM, CDR2 ANQGSEA. Some clones are missing from TCRdb's copy, which holds only in-frame ones; the method was immunoSEQ multiplex PCR. The sample gives about 200,000 clones, 90% of which show up once; 0.62% is in the top ten. This clonotype was obtained from a man aged 45-60 years with acute or convalescent COVID-19. What was sequenced was peripheral blood. V gene TRBV29-1 combines with J gene TRBJ1-3; TRBD1 is a possible D gene (5 bases). The CDR3 sequence is CSVGVGGTGNTIYF. In DNA, the CDR3 is TGCAGCGTTGGGGTCGGGGGGACGGGAAACACCATATATTTT. The full variable domain, rest sourced from reference TRBV29-1 and TRBJ1-3, is SAVISQKPSRDICQRGTSLTIQCQVDSQVTMMFWYRQQPGQSLTLIATANQGSEATYESGFVIDKFPISRPNLTFSTLTVSNMSPEDSSIYLCSVGVGGTGNTIYFGEGSWLTVV.